A single sample is the source of the 3 T cell receptor beta chains below, sequenced in a study of cytomegalovirus exposure and HLA in healthy donors. The PCR employed 60 Vbeta primers together with 13 Jbeta primers. Generated by immunoSEQ multiplex PCR, the TCRdb table keeps only in-frame clones and is missing some. This table holds some 180,000 clones, roughly two thirds found once. The sequencing sample was made of PBMCs. These receptors came from a young woman in good health and CMV-seropositive.

This clone was counted a few times. The CDR3 DNA reads TGTGCCACTAACGCCGAAGGACAGGGGCCAGGGAACAATTCACCCCTCCACTTT. This translates into CATNAEGQGPGNNSPLHF. The chain employs TRBV19 and TRBJ1-6; 9 nucleotides match TRBD1. V shed 10 bases and J 7 bases; nucleotides not matched to a gene: 20. Germline V gene lookup returns CDR1 LNHDA and CDR2 SQIVND (reference sequence). This CDR3 is built from 18 residues.

This clone was seen a handful of times. CDR3 amino acids: CASSPGGQGLTGGYTF. The CDR3, as DNA: TGTGCCAGCAGCCCAGGGGGACAGGGACTTACGGGAGGCTACACCTTC. V is TRBV9 and J is TRBJ1-2; TRBD1 matches 9 bases. The trim removed 4 bases at V and 8 bases at J, leaving 15 bases unmatched. The germline CDR1 and CDR2 sequences are SGDLS and YYNGEE. The CDR3 is 16 amino acids.

In this sample, this clone turned up a few times. The chain uses TRBV27 and TRBJ1-2, with TRBD1 matching 9 bases. The CDR3 spans 13 residues. V was clipped by 10 bases and J by 5 bases; unmatched bases: 8. The germline V gene has CDR1 MNHEY and CDR2 SMNVEV (reference sequence). The CDR3 nucleotides read TGTGCCACCCGCACAGGGGGCAAGTATGGCTACACCTTC. Translation: CATRTGGKYGYTF.